The TCR beta chain described here comes from a study of T cell responses to AZD1222 COVID-19 vaccine. Study-level information: Investigators merged groups given second doses at roughly 4 or roughly 12 weeks.

V trimming: 4 bases; J trimming: 3 bases; junction bases outside the gene matches: 7. The length of the CDR3 is 16 residues. Germline CDR1 and CDR2: SGDLS and YYNGEE. TCRdb's table, derived via immunoSEQ multiplex PCR, lists solely in-frame clones and lacks some. The sample has around 150,000 clones, less than 95% seen once. The rearrangement links TRBV9 to TRBJ2-7; 13 bases align to TRBD2. Specimen: peripheral blood, collected on day 0 of AZD1222 vaccination. The clonotype was recovered from an adult in good health. CDR3 DNA sequence: TGTGCCAGCAGCTTAGGGACTAGCGGGACCTACTACGAGCAGTACTTC. It codes for CASSLGTSGTYYEQYF.